This T cell receptor (beta chain) comes out of a study of T cell responses to AZD1222 COVID-19 vaccine. Overall study results and limits: Clonal diversity may have been underestimated, and the donors were mostly white British, with more females than males.

The repertoire was sequenced with immunoSEQ multiplex PCR; TCRdb's copy has only in-frame clones and lacks some. The sample includes about 99,000 clones, around nine tenths of them seen just once. Details on this clone: Its antigen is not identified.

V lost 5 bases to trimming and J lost 9 bases, with 13 bases between them. Germline-derived CDR1 and CDR2 are SGHVS and FNYEAQ. CDR3 length: 13 amino acids. The sample in question was peripheral blood, obtained on day 0 of AZD1222 vaccination. The source of this sequence is an adult in good health. V is TRBV7-6 and J is TRBJ2-2; D gene uncertain. CDR3 coding DNA: TGTGCCAGCAGCGATCGTCAAGGGAGGGAGCTGTTTTTT. Its translation is CASSDRQGRELFF.